This T cell receptor beta chain was identified in a study of PD-L1 blockade in urothelial cancer. Time point noted: pretreatment peripheral blood. TCRdb keeps only in-frame clones here, not all; method: immunoSEQ multiplex PCR. The sample includes 70,000 to 95,000 clones, 80% to 90% of them seen just once. The CDR3 totals 17 residues. With V trimmed by 6 bases and J by 7 bases, 15 bases remained unmatched. Per germline, CDR1 MDHEN and CDR2 SYDVKM. The receptor was derived from a woman older than 75 with urothelial cancer. The sequencing used PBMCs, collected around atezolizumab (anti-PD-L1) treatment. The chain combines TRBV28 with TRBJ1-1; TRBD1 matches 12 bases. The CDR3 region is CASSLTPGQGAILEAFF. The CDR3 DNA reads as TGTGCCAGCAGCTTAACTCCGGGACAGGGGGCCATACTTGAAGCTTTCTTT. Drawing the rest from reference TRBV28 and TRBJ1-1, the complete variable domain is DVKVTQSSRYLVKRTGEKVFLECVQDMDHENMFWYRQDPGLGLRLIYFSYDVKMKEKGDIPEGYSVSREKKERFSLILESASTNQTSMYLCASSLTPGQGAILEAFFGQGTRLTVV.